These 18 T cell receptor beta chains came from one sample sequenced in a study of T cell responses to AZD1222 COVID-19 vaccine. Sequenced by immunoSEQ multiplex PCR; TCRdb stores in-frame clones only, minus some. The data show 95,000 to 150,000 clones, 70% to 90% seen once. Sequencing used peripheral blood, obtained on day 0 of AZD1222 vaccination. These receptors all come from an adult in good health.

For the CDR3, the DNA is TGTGCCAGCAGCCCGATATCGAGGGGGGCAGGTCAGCCCCAGCATTTT. Amino acids: CASSPISRGAGQPQHF. V gene TRBV12-1 combines with J gene TRBJ1-5. TRBV12-1 is designated a pseudogene. This CDR3 spans 16 amino acids.

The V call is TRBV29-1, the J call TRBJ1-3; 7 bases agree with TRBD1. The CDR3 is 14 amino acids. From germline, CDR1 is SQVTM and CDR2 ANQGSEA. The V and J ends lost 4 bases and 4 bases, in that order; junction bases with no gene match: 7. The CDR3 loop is CSVGTQGTGNTIYF. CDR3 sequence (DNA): TGCAGCGTTGGTACACAGGGGACCGGAAACACCATATATTTT.

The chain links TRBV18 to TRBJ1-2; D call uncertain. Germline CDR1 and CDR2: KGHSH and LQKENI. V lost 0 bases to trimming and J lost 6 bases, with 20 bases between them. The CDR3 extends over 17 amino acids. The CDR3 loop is CASSPPSVWGPGNGYTF. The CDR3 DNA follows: TGTGCCAGCTCACCACCGTCGGTTTGGGGTCCGGGGAATGGCTACACCTTC.

The CDR3 sequence is CASSLRAGGITDTQYF. CDR3 DNA: TGTGCCAGCAGCTTAAGGGCAGGGGGCATTACAGATACGCAGTATTTT. The chain is built from TRBV7-3 and TRBJ2-3; 8 bases line up with TRBD1. Per the germline V gene, CDR1 is SGHTA and CDR2 is FQGTGA. The trim removed 1 base at V and 3 bases at J, leaving 6 bases unmatched. CDR3 length: 16 amino acids.

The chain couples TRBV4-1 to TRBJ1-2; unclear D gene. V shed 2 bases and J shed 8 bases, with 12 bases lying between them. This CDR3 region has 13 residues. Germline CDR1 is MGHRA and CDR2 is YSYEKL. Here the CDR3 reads CASSQRGVRGYTF. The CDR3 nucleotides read TGCGCCAGCAGCCAACGCGGGGTACGGGGCTACACCTTC.

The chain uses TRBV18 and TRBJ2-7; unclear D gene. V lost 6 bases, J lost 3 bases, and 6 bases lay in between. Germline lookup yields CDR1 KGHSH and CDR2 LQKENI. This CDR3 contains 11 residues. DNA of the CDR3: TGTGCCAGCTCCATAGACTACGAGCAGTACTTC. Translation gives CASSIDYEQYF.

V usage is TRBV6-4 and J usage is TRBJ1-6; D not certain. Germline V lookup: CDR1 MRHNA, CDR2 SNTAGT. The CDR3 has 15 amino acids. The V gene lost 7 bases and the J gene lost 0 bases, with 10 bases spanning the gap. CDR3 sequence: CASKRGSSYNSPLHF. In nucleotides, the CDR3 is TGTGCCAGCAAGCGTGGGAGCTCCTATAATTCACCCCTCCACTTT.

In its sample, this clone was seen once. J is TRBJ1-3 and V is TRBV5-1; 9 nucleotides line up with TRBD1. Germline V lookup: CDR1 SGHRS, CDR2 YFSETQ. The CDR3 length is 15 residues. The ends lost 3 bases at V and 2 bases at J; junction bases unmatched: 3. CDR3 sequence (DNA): TGCGCCAGCAGCTCCAGGACAGGGGCTGGAAACACCATATATTTT. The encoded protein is CASSSRTGAGNTIYF.

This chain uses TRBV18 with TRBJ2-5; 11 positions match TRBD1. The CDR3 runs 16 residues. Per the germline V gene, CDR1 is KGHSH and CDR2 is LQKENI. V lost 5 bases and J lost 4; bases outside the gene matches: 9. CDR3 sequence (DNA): TGTGCCAGCTCAAAGAGGACAGGGGGCAATCGAGAGACCCAGTACTTC. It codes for CASSKRTGGNRETQYF.

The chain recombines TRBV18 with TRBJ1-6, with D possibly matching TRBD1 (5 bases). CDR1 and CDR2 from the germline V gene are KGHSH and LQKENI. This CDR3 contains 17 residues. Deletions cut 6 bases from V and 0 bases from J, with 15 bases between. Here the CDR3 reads CASSLGPTSSYNSPLHF. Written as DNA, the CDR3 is TGTGCCAGCTCCCTGGGACCGACAAGCTCCTATAATTCACCCCTCCACTTT.

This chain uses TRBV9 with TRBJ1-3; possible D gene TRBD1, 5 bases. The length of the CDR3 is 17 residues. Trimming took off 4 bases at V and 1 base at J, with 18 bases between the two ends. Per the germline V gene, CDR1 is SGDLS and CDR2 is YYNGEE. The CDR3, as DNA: TGTGCCAGCAGCCCCGGGGGGTCCCCTCCTTCTGGAAACACCATATATTTT. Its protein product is CASSPGGSPPSGNTIYF.

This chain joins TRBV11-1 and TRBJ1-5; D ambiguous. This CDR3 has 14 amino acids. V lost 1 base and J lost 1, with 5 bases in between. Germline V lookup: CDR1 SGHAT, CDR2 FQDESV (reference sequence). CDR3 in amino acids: CASSLEQSNQPQHF. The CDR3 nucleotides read TGTGCCAGCAGCTTAGAACAGAGCAATCAGCCCCAGCATTTT.

The CDR3 sequence: CASRDSGFSYEQYF. The CDR3 DNA sequence: TGTGCCAGCAGGGATTCAGGGTTTTCCTACGAGCAGTACTTC. This chain joins TRBV7-2 and TRBJ2-7; perhaps TRBD1 as D (5 bases). Per germline, CDR1 SGHTA and CDR2 FQGNSA. The CDR3 totals 14 residues. Trimming took 6 bases from V and 1 from J, leaving 13 bases between them.

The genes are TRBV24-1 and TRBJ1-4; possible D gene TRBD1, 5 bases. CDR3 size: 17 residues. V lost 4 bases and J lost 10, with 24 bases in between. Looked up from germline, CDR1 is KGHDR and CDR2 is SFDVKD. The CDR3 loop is CATSDSRGGTAFGKLFF. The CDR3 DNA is TGTGCCACCAGTGACTCGCGTGGAGGGACCGCTTTTGGAAAACTGTTTTTT.

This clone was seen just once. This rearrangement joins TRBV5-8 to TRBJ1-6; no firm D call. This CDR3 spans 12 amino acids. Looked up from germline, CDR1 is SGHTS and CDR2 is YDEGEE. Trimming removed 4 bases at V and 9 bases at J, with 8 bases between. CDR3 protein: CASSPGLSPLHF. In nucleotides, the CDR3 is TGTGCCAGCAGCCCGGGCCTTTCACCCCTCCACTTT.

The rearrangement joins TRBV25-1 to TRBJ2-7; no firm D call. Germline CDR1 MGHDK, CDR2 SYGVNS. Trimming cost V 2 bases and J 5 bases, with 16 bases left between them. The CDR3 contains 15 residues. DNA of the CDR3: TGTGCCAGCAGTGAACCTCATGGTAGTTCCCACGAGCAGTACTTC. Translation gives CASSEPHGSSHEQYF.

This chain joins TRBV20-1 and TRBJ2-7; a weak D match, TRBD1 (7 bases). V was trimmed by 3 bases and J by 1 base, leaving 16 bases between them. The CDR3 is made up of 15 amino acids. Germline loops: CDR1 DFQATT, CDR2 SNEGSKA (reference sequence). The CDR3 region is CSASFPAGGSYEQYF. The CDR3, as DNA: TGCAGTGCTAGTTTCCCAGCAGGGGGGTCCTACGAGCAGTACTTC.

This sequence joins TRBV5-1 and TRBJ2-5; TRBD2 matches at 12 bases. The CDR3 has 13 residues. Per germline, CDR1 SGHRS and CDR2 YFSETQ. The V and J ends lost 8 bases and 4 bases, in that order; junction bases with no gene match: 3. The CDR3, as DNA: TGCGCCAGTCAGACTAGCGGGGGAGAGACCCAGTACTTC. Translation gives CASQTSGGETQYF.